This T cell receptor (beta chain) was recovered during a study of CD8 T cells in ankylosing spondylitis (dated by TCRdb to 2016 to 2017). Describing the broader study: T cell receptor beta repertoires were profiled in healthy donors and ankylosing spondylitis patients so that disease-linked TCR variants could be found. The whole study cohort included 108 healthy donors and 20 to 30 ankylosing spondylitis patients. Peripheral blood samples were taken, and synovial fluid was additionally collected from ankylosing spondylitis patients.

The CDR3, cysteine through phenylalanine, is 11 amino acids long. Only the CDR3 part of the read is kept: 33 bases, read in frame from the first base. V lost 2 bases and J lost 12 bases; the stretch between them is 8 bases long. CDR1 and CDR2 (SNHLY, FYNNEI) derive from the germline V gene. On this clonotype itself: No antigen is known for it. Base quality data are lacking; no much larger clone is found one base away.

What the study reported, not specific to this receptor: A TCR beta motif of several highly homologous amino acid variants appeared characteristic of blood from ankylosing spondylitis patients. A CD8+ phenotype was shown by the disease-linked clones, which were found at relatively low frequencies in peripheral blood. Some motif variants were previously reported in synovial fluid and blood of reactive arthritis patients, suggesting common disease-initiation mechanisms. Significant enrichment of the disease-linked clones was reported in matched synovial fluid samples from ankylosing spondylitis patients.

The sequencer listed for this sample is Illumina HiSeq 2500. Quantitative 5'-RACE with molecular barcodes was used to prepare TCR beta libraries. In the authors' own workflow: A new computational method based on a probabilistic model of VDJ rearrangement was used to identify disease-linked TCR variants. Using fastp trimming at Q25 and MiXCR clonotype assembly, TCRdb reanalyzed the public sequencing data and kept in-frame beta chains. Rows matching on CDR3 protein sequence are summarized as one entry with the most common DNA and genes. The V and J calls were determined by TCRdb, not by the authors. The sample has a few hundred thousand distinct CDR3 sequences on record, about 20% of them singletons. The ten biggest clones cover 15% to 20% of the sample.

The source is a male donor with ankylosing spondylitis. Sequences were obtained from blood, either unsorted or a sorted T cell fraction (not recorded which). The rearranged chain carries TRBV2 and TRBJ2-1, with the D gene uncertain. The CDR3 here reads CASSELSTQFF. The DNA reads as follows: TGTGCCAGCAGTGAACTCTCTACGCAGTTCTTC.